These T cell receptor beta chains were read from a single sample in a study of blood T cell repertoires in COVID-19. TCRdb's table, derived via immunoSEQ multiplex PCR, lists solely in-frame clones and lacks some. The sample has some 340,000 clones, approximately 89% seen once. Sequencing input: PBMCs or T cells enriched from blood (not recorded which). The receptor set was obtained from a woman aged 25 to 39 who had recovered from COVID-19. Each CDR3 is given with its conserved first and last residue. Where a row states a size, it is once, few, many or the class of an expanded clone; other rows omit it.

cdr3_length	j_call	v_call	clone_size	cdr3_aa
14	TRBJ1-4	TRBV28	NA	CASSYRGAGEKLFF
13	TRBJ2-7	TRBV6-5	NA	CASSNQVYYEQYF
13	TRBJ1-2	TRBV27	NA	CASSLVQGNGYTF
12	TRBJ2-7	TRBV29-1	few	CSVGQGDYEQYF
15	TRBJ1-3	TRBV14	NA	CASSHSPGGRNTIYF
12	TRBJ1-2	TRBV13	once	CASSKSPPGYTF
14	TRBJ1-1	TRBV19	NA	CASRGTGRNTEAFF
18	TRBJ1-2	TRBV10-1	few	CASSELHLNRTGGYGYTF
14	TRBJ2-7	TRBV19	NA	CASSGTGLAYEQYF
12	TRBJ2-7	TRBV9	NA	CASSDRVGEQYF
14	TRBJ2-5	TRBV5-5	NA	CASSWEGSQETQYF
15	TRBJ2-7	TRBV18	NA	CASSPVRDRAYEQYF
17	TRBJ1-6	TRBV11-2	NA	CASSPRTGSSYNSPLHF
15	TRBJ2-5	TRBV18	NA	CASSPRDSRGETQYF
14	TRBJ1-6	TRBV10-3	NA	CAIGSGGVNSPLHF
13	TRBJ1-3	TRBV11-3	NA	CASSLTGGNTIYF
13	TRBJ1-2	TRBV19	NA	CASRDRGPEGYTF
15	TRBJ2-3	TRBV20-1	NA	CSASSLAGAGDTQYF
19	TRBJ1-1	TRBV7-9	NA	CASSLTTAGGLAIRSEAFF
14	TRBJ1-2	TRBV4-1	NA	CASSQDPGPYGYTF
15	TRBJ1-5	TRBV28	NA	CASSSDTYSNQPQHF
14	TRBJ1-1	TRBV28	once	CASTRGRLGTEAFF
14	TRBJ1-6	TRBV3-1/TRBV3-2	NA	CASSLDRPYSPLHF
16	TRBJ1-1	TRBV4-1	NA	CASSQMGQGLIDEAFF
13	TRBJ1-1	TRBV19	NA	CASSIRVATEAFF
13	TRBJ1-6	TRBV25-1	NA	CASSPQVGSPLHF
14	TRBJ1-5	TRBV4-3	NA	CASSLRQGPWPQHF
14	TRBJ1-2	TRBV2	NA	CASSERQGVIGYTF
17	TRBJ1-5	TRBV27	NA	CASSFLGPVLSNQPQHF
14	TRBJ1-5	TRBV2	NA	CASSRDSGSQPQHF
16	TRBJ1-6	TRBV9	NA	CASSEGRGSYNSPLHF
15	TRBJ1-5	TRBV5-1	NA	CASSRGTGDNQPQHF
15	TRBJ1-4	TRBV6-1	NA	CASSEGASNNEKLFF
16	TRBJ1-3	TRBV11-2	NA	CASSLLTGLAGNTIYF
14	TRBJ2-1	TRBV10-3	once	CAARARGGGYEQFF
14	TRBJ1-6	TRBV19	NA	CASSIVTGDSPLHF
13	TRBJ1-1	TRBV7-3	NA	CASSYLRDTEAFF
17	TRBJ1-3	TRBV5-5	NA	CASSLVLWSVSGNTIYF
14	TRBJ2-5	TRBV2	NA	CASRGQGAQETQYF
14	TRBJ2-2	TRBV7-2	once	CASSSPAGTGELFF
14	TRBJ2-1	TRBV4-3	NA	CASSRTGGEEKQFF
14	TRBJ1-2	TRBV6-4	few	CASSDLGANYGYTF
15	TRBJ2-1	TRBV9	NA	CASSSPTSGGAEQFF
16	TRBJ1-5	TRBV11-2	NA	CASSLDWGEGNQPQHF
15	TRBJ2-5	TRBV2	NA	CASSEMGLPQETQYF
18	TRBJ1-5	TRBV5-5	NA	CASSPRQGALGPGQPQHF
16	TRBJ2-5	TRBV2	NA	CASSGLKIILEETQYF